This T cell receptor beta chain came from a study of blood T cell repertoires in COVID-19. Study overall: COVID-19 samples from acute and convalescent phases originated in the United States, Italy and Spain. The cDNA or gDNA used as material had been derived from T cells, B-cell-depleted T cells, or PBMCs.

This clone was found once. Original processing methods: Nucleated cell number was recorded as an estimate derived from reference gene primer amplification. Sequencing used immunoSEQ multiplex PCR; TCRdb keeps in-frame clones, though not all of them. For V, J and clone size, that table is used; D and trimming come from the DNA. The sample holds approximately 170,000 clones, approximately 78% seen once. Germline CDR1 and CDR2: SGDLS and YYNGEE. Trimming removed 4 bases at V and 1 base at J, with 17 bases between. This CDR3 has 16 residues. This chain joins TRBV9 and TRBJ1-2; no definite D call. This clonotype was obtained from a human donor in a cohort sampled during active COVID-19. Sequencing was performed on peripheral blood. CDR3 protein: CASSPPRAGFNYGYTF. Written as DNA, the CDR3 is TGTGCCAGCAGCCCCCCGCGAGCGGGATTTAACTATGGCTACACCTTC.